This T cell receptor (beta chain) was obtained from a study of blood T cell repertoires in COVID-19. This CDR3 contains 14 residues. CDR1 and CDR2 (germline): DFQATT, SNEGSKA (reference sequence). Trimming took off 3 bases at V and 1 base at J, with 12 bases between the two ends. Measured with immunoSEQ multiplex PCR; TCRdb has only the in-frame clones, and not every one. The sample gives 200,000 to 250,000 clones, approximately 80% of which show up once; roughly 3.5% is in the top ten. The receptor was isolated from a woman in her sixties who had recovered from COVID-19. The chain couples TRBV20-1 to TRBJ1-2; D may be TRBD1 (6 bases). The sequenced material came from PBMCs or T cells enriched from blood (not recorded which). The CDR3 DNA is TGCAGTGCTAGTGGGGGACAAATTAACTATGGCTACACCTTC. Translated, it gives CSASGGQINYGYTF.